The subject of this entry is one T cell receptor beta chain. Antigen: not known. Since all of the isolated RNA was reverse transcribed, expressed TCRB transcripts were what got sequenced. Repertoires were generated with immunoSEQ multiplex PCR, while TCRdb's copy carries only in-frame clones and drops some. The table records 150,000 to 200,000 clones, about 13% of them present only once. The CDR3 spans 18 residues. The trim removed 3 bases at V and 0 bases at J, leaving 11 bases unmatched. The germline V gene has CDR1 LNHDA and CDR2 SQIVND (reference sequence). The sample is drawn from a study of beta chain features in type 1 diabetes. Overall study findings and caveats: There was a moderate but significant shortening of TCRB CDR3s in all four CD4+ subsets of Type 1 diabetes patients. Naive, central memory and Treg TCRB repertoires appeared more alike in patients than in healthy donors. The study left unresolved whether HLA type influences TCRB rearrangement.

The sequenced sample was central memory CD4+ T cells from blood. The TCR originated in a woman aged 18-35 years in good health. V and J are TRBV19 and TRBJ1-1, with 9 bases aligning to TRBD1. The CDR3 protein is CASSMGRGQGRMNTEAFF. The CDR3 nucleotides read TGTGCCAGTAGTATGGGTAGGGGACAGGGACGCATGAACACTGAAGCTTTCTTT. The whole variable domain, filled in from reference TRBV19 and TRBJ1-1, reads DGGITQSPKYLFRKEGQNVTLSCEQNLNHDAMYWYRQDPGQGLRLIYYSQIVNDFQKGDIAEGYSVSREKKESFPLTVTSAQKNPTAFYLCASSMGRGQGRMNTEAFFGQGTRLTVV.